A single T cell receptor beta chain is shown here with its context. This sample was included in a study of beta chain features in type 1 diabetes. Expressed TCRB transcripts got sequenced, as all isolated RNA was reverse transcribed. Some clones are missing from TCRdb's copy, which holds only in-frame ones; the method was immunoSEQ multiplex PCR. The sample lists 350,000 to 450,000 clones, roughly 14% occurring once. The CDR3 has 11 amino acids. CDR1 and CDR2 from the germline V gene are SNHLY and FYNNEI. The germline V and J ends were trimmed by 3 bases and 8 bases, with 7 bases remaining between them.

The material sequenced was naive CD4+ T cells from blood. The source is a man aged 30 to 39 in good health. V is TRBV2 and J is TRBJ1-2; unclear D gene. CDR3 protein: CASSEAKGYTF. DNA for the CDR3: TGTGCCAGCAGTGAGGCTAAGGGCTACACCTTC.